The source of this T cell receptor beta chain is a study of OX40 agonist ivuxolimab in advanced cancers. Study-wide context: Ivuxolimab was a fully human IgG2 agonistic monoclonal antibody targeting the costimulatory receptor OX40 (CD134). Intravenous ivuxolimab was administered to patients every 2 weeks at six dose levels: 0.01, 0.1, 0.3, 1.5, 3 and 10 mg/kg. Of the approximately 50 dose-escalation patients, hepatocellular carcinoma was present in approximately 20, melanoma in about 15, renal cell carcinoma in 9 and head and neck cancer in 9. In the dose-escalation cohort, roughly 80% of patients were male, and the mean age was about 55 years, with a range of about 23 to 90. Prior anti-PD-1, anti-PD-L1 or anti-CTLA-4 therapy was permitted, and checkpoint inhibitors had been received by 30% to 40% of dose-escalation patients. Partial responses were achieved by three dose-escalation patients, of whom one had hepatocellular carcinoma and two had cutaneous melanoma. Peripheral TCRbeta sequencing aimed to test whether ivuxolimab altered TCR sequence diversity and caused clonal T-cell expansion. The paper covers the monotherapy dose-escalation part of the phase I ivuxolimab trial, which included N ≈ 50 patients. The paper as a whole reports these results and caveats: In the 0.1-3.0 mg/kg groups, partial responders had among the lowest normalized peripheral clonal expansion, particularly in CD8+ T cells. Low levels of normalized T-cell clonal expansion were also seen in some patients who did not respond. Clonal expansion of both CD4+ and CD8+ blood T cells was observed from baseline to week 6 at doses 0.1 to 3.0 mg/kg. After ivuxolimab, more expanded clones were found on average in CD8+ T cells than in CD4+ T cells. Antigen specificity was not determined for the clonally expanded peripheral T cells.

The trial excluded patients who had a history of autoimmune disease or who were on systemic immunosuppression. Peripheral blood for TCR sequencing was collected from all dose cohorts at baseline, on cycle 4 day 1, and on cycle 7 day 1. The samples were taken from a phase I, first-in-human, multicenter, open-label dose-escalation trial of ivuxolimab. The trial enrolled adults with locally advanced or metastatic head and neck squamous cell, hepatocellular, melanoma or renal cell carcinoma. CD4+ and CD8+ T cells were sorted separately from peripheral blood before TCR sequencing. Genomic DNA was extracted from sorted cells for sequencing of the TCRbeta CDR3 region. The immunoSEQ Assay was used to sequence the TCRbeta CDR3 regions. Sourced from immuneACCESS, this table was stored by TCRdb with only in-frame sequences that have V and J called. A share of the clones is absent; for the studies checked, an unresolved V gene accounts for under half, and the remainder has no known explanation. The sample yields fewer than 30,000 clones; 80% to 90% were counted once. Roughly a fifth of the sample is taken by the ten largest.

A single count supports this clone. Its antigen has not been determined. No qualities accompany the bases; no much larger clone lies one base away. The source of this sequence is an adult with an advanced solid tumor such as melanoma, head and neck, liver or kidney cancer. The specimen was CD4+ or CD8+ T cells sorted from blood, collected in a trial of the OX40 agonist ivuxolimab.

This receptor carries the CDR3 CASSEWRNTEAFF. DNA sequence: TGCGCCTCGTCGGAGTGGAGGAACACTGAAGCTTTCTTT. Recombination joined TRBV4-3 with TRBJ1-1; a confident D gene designation cannot be given. V loses 11 bases of germline sequence and J loses 1 base, and the interval between the two ends is 14 bases. Looking up the germline V gene yields CDR1 LGHNA and CDR2 YSLEER. Including cysteine and phenylalanine, the CDR3 has 13 amino acids. Only the CDR3 portion is preserved as DNA: 39 bases, with reading frame beginning at the first base.